Presented here are 9 T cell receptor beta chains from one specimen sequenced in a study of preoperative IRX-2 immunotherapy in early breast cancer. Treatment specified: preoperative locoregional IRX-2 cytokine immunotherapy. TCRdb's copy holds only in-frame clones and misses some; the assay was immunoSEQ multiplex PCR. The sample records roughly 99,000 clones, more than 80% being singletons. The sample consisted of tumor tissue, taken after IRX-2 immunotherapy. The receptors were sampled from a human donor with breast cancer.

The gene calls are TRBV10-2 and TRBJ1-6; the match to TRBD1 covers 8 bases. The trim removed 8 bases at V and 8 bases at J, leaving 5 bases unmatched. The germline gives CDR1 WSHSY, CDR2 SAAADI. This CDR3 comprises 13 residues. Here the CDR3 DNA reads TGCGCCAGCCGGACAGGGCTTGATTCACCCCTCCACTTT. Translated, it gives CASRTGLDSPLHF.

The V and J genes are TRBV7-7 and TRBJ1-5; D is ambiguous. Germline V lookup: CDR1 SSHAT, CDR2 FNYEAQ (reference sequence). The CDR3 totals 17 residues. V was trimmed by 5 bases and J by 3 bases, leaving 20 bases between them. The CDR3 reads CASSPYPTGSANQPQHF. The CDR3 DNA follows: TGTGCCAGCAGCCCCTACCCGACGGGATCCGCCAATCAGCCCCAGCATTTT. The variable domain in full, completed from reference TRBV7-7 and TRBJ1-5, reads GAGVSQSPRYKVTKRGQDVTLRCDPISSHATLYWYQQALGQGPEFLTYFNYEAQPDKSGLPSDRFSAERPEGSISTLTIQRTEQRDSAMYRCASSPYPTGSANQPQHFGDGTRLSIL.

The chain recombines TRBV18 with TRBJ1-1; 9 bases are shared with TRBD1. CDR1 KGHSH and CDR2 LQKENI come from the germline V gene. The CDR3 loop spans 15 amino acids. Trimming took 6 bases from V and 4 from J; bases not matched to a gene: 9. As DNA, the CDR3 is TGTGCCAGCTCTCCTAGACAGGGGGTGAGCACTGAAGCTTTCTTT. It translates to CASSPRQGVSTEAFF.

This clone was recorded only once. Other DNA sequences in this specimen translate into the identical CDR3. The chain joins TRBV5-1 to TRBJ1-1, with D tentatively TRBD1 (5 bases). The germline CDR1 and CDR2 sequences are SGHRS and YFSETQ. CDR3 size: 14 residues. The ends were cut back, 2 bases at V and 4 bases at J, with 12 bases in the middle. This CDR3 reads CASSLEGRSTEAFF. DNA of the CDR3: TGCGCCAGCAGCTTAGAGGGACGAAGCACTGAAGCTTTCTTT. Variable domain in full (rest from reference TRBV5-1 and TRBJ1-1): KAGVTQTPRYLIKTRGQQVTLSCSPISGHRSVSWYQQTPGQGLQFLFEYFSETQRNKGNFPGRFSGRQFSNSRSEMNVSTLELGDSALYLCASSLEGRSTEAFFGQGTRLTVV.

The chain is built from TRBV5-1 and TRBJ1-5; D is undetermined. V lost 0 bases and J lost 4, with 8 bases in between. Germline V CDR1 and CDR2: SGHRS, YFSETQ. There are 14 residues in the CDR3. CDR3 sequence reads: CASSLEGTNQPQHF. The CDR3 nucleotides read TGCGCCAGCAGCTTGGAAGGCACAAATCAGCCCCAGCATTTT.

The chain employs TRBV28 and TRBJ1-4, with TRBD1 as a possible D gene (5 bases). The V and J ends lost 3 bases and 4 bases respectively, with 15 bases between them. The CDR3 consists of 16 residues. Germline CDR1 reads MDHEN; CDR2 reads SYDVKM. The CDR3 sequence is CASSFPQGQLNEKLFF. DNA for the CDR3: TGTGCCAGCAGTTTTCCCCAGGGCCAGCTTAATGAAAAACTGTTTTTT. Based on the CDR3 plus reference TRBV28 and TRBJ1-4, the full variable domain is DVKVTQSSRYLVKRTGEKVFLECVQDMDHENMFWYRQDPGLGLRLIYFSYDVKMKEKGDIPEGYSVSREKKERFSLILESASTNQTSMYLCASSFPQGQLNEKLFFGSGTQLSVL.

This clone was counted once. The chain links TRBV7-1 to TRBJ2-7; either TRBD1 or TRBD2 may supply D (5 bases each). TRBV7-1 is given ORF status, its function remaining uncertain. This CDR3 comprises 15 residues. V shed 8 bases and J shed 2 bases, with 19 bases lying between them. In nucleotides, the CDR3 is TGTGCCAGCGGACCCATAGACAGAGCGGCCTACGAGCAGTACTTC. Residues: CASGPIDRAAYEQYF.

This clone has just a few counts. The V call is TRBV18, the J call TRBJ2-1, with D possibly TRBD1 on 6 matching bases. The V and J ends lost 0 bases and 10 bases respectively, with 13 bases between them. The CDR3 has 14 amino acids. Germline V CDR1 and CDR2: KGHSH, LQKENI. The CDR3 here is CASSPPFGTQEQFF. CDR3 in DNA: TGTGCCAGCTCACCACCCTTCGGGACACAGGAGCAGTTCTTC.

This clone was recorded only once. The V and J genes are TRBV29-1 and TRBJ2-5; 7 nucleotides match TRBD1. Germline V gene data show CDR1 as SQVTM and CDR2 as ANQGSEA. The CDR3 has 14 amino acids. The ends lost 1 base at V and 6 bases at J; junction bases unmatched: 8. The CDR3 is CSVEVSDRAKTQYF. CDR3 coding DNA: TGCAGCGTTGAAGTCTCCGACAGGGCAAAGACCCAGTACTTC.